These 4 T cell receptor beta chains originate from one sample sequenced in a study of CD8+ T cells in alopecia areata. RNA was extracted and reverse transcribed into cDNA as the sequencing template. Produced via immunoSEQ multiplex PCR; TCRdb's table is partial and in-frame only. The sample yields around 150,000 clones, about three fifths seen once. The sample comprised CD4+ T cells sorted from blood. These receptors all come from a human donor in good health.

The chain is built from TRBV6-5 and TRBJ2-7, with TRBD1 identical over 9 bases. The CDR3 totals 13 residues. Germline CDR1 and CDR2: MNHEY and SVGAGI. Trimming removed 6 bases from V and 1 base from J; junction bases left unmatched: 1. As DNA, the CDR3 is TGTGCCAGCAGGACAGGGGGGTCCTACGAGCAGTACTTC. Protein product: CASRTGGSYEQYF.

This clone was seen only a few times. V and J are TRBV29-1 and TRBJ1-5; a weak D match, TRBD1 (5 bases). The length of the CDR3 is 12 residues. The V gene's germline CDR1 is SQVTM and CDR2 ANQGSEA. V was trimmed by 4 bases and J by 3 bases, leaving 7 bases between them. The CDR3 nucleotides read TGCAGCGTTGGGGGGTTCAATCAGCCCCAGCATTTT. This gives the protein CSVGGFNQPQHF.

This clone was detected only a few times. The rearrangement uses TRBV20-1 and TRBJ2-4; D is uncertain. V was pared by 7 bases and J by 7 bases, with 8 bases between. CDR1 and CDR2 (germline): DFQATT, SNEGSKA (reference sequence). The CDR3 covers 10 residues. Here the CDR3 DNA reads TGCAGTGGCCTTGACAACATTCAGTACTTC. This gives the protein CSGLDNIQYF.

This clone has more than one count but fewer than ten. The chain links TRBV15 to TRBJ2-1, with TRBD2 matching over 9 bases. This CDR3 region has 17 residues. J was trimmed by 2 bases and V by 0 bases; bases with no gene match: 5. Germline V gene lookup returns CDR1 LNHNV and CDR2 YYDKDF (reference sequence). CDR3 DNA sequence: TGTGCCACCAGCAGAGACCATACTAGCGGGCCCTACAATGAGCAGTTCTTC. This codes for CATSRDHTSGPYNEQFF.